The sequence of this TCR beta chain was determined in a study of T cell changes during pregnancy in multiple sclerosis. Germline trimming cut 0 bases from V and 6 bases from J; bases unmatched to any gene: 5. Germline V lookup: CDR1 MRHNA, CDR2 SNTAGT. CDR3 size: 15 residues. Sequencing used immunoSEQ multiplex PCR; TCRdb keeps in-frame clones, though not all of them. The sample includes roughly 49,000 clones, 95% seen only once; the top ten take under 6%. Here the sequenced sample was CD8+ T cells from peripheral blood mononuclear cells, taken in the first trimester of pregnancy. The rearrangement joins TRBV6-4 to TRBJ1-2, with 9 bases aligning to TRBD1. The source of this sequence is a female donor with multiple sclerosis, enrolled in a pregnancy study. CDR3 coding DNA: TGTGCCAGCAGTGACTCTACAGGGGGCGCGGATGGCTACACCTTC. It specifies CASSDSTGGADGYTF.